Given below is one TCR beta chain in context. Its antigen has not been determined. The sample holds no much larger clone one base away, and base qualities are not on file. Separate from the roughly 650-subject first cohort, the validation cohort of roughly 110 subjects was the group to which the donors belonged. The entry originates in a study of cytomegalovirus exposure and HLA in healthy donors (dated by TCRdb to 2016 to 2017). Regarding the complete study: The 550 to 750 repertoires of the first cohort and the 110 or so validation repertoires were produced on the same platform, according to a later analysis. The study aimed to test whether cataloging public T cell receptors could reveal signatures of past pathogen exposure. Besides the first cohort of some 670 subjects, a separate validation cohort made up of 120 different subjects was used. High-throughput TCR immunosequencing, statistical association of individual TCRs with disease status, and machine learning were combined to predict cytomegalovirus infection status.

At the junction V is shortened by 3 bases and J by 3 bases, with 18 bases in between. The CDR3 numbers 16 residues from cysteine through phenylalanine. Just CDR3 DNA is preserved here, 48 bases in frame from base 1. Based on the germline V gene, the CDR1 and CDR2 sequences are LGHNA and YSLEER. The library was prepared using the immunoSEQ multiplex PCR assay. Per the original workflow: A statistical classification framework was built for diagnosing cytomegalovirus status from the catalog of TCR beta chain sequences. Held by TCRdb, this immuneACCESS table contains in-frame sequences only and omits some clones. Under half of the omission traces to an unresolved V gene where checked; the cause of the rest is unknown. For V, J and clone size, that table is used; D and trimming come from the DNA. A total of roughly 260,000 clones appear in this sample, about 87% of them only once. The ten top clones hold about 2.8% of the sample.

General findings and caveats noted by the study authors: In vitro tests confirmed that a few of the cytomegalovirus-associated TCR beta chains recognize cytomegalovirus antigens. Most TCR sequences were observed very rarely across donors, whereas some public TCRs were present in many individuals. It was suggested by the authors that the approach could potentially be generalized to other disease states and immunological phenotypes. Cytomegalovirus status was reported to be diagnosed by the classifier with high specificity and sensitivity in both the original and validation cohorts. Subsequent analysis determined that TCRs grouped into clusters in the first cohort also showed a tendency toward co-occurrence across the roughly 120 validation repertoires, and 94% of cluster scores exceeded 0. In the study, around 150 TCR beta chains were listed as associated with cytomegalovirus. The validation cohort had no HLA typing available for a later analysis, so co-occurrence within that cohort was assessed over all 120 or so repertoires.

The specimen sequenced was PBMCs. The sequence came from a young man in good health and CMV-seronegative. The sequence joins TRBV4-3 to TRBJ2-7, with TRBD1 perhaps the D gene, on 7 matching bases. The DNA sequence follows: TGCGCCAGCAGCCAGTGGGGGGACAGAAGACGCTACGAGCAGTACTTC. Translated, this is CASSQWGDRRRYEQYF.